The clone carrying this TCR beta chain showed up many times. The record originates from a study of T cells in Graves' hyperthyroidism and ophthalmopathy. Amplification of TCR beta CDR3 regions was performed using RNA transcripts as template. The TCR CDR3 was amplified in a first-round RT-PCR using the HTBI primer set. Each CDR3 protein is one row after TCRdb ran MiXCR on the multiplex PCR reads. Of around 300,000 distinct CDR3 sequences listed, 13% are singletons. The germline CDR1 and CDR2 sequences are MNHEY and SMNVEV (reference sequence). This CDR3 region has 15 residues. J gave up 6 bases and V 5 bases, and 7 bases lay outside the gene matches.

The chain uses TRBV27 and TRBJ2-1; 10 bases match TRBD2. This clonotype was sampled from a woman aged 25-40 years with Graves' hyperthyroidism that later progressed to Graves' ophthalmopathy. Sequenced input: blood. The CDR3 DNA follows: TGTGCCAGCAGTCTCGGACTAGCGGCCCGCAATGAGCAGTTCTTC. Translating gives CASSLGLAARNEQFF.